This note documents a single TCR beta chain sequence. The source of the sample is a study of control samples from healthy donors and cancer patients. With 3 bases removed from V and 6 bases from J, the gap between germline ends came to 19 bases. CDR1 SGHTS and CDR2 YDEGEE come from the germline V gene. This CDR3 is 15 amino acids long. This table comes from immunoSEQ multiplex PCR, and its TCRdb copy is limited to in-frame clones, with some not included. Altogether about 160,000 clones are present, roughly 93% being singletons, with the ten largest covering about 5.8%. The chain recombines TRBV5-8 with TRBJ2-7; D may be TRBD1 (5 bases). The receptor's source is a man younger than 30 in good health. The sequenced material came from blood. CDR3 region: CASSSDQGAYREQYF. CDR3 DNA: TGTGCCAGCAGCTCCGATCAAGGGGCCTACCGCGAGCAGTACTTC.